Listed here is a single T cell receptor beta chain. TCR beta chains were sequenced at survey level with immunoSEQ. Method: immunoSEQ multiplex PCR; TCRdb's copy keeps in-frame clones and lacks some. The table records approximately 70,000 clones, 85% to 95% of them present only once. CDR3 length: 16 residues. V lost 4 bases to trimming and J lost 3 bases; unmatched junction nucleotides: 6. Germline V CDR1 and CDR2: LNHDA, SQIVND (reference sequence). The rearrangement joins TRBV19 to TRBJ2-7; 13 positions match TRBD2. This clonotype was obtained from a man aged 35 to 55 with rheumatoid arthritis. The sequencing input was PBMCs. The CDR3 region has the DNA TGTGCCAGTAGTAGGTGGACTAGCGGGGGACTCTACGAGCAGTACTTC. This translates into CASSRWTSGGLYEQYF.